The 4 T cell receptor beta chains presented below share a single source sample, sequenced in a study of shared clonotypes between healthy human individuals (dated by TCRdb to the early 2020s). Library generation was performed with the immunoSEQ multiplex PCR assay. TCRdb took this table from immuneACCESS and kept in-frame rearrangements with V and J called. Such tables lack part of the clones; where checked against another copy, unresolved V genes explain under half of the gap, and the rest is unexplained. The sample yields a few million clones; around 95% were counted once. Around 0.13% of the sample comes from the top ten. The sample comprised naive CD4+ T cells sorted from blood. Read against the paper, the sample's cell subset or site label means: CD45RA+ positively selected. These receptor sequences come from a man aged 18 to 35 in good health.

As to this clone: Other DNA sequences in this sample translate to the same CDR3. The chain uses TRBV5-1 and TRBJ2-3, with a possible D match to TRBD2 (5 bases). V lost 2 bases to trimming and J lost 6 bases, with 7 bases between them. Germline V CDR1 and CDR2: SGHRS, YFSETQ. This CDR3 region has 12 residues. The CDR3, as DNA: TGCGCCAGCAGCTTACCGGGGGATACGCAGTATTTT. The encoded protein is CASSLPGDTQYF.

The CDR3 coding sequence is TGTGCCAGCAGCCGTCAGGGGCGGGGGGGTTCTACAGATACGCAGTATTTT. Protein sequence: CASSRQGRGGSTDTQYF. This chain connects TRBV9 to TRBJ2-3; TRBD2 aligns across 9 bases. V lost 4 bases to trimming and J lost 3 bases; unmatched junction nucleotides: 12. The CDR3 is 17 amino acids. Germline lookup yields CDR1 SGDLS and CDR2 YYNGEE.

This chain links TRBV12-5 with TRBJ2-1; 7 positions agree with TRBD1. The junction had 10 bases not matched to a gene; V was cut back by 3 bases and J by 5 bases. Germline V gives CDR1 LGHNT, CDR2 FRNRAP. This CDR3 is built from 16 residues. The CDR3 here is CASGLRQGVLDNEQFF. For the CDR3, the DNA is TGTGCTAGTGGTTTACGACAGGGAGTGTTGGACAATGAGCAGTTCTTC.

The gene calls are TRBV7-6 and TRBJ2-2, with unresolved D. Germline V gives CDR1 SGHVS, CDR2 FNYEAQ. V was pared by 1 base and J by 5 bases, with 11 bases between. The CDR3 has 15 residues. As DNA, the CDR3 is TGTGCCAGCAGCTTAGGGCTAAGTGGGACCGGGGAGCTGTTTTTT. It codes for CASSLGLSGTGELFF.